These 9 T cell receptor beta chains share one sample of origin, sequenced in a study of T cells in Graves' hyperthyroidism and ophthalmopathy. Amplification of TCR beta CDR3 regions was performed using RNA transcripts as template. The HTBI primer set served for first-round RT-PCR of the TCR CDR3. Using its own MiXCR run on the multiplex PCR reads, TCRdb lists one record per CDR3 protein. The table includes about 530,000 distinct CDR3 sequences, about a sixth detected once. The sequencing sample was made of blood. These TCRs come from a woman younger than 30 with Graves' ophthalmopathy.

Many counts were recorded for this clonotype. This chain links TRBV2 with TRBJ2-3; D call uncertain. V lost 0 bases and J lost 1, with 8 bases in between. Germline assignment: CDR1 SNHLY and CDR2 FYNNEI. The CDR3 covers 15 residues. For the CDR3, the DNA is TGTGCCAGCAGTGAAGCGCTTCGAGGCACAGATACGCAGTATTTT. Amino acid sequence: CASSEALRGTDTQYF.

The chain has TRBV12-3 or TRBV12-4 and TRBJ1-4; TRBD1 is a possible D gene (6 bases). The CDR3 is 16 residues long. V was cut by 6 bases and J by 3 bases, with 17 bases left in between. CDR3 nucleotides: TGTGCCAGCAGACGAGCCACAGGGCGGGCTAATGAAAAACTGTTTTTT. Protein: CASRRATGRANEKLFF.

This clonotype occurred many times. The chain links TRBV6-1 to TRBJ2-6; D ambiguous. The CDR3 covers 13 residues. Trimming took 6 bases from V and 2 from J, leaving 5 bases between them. The V gene's germline CDR1 is MNHNS and CDR2 SASEGT. CDR3 sequence (DNA): TGTGCCAGCAGCCGGACTGGGGCCAACGTCCTGACTTTC. It translates to CASSRTGANVLTF.

DNA of the CDR3: TGTGCCAGTAGTACCATATACAGGGGGCTGGGCGAGGAAGCTTTCTTT. This encodes CASSTIYRGLGEEAFF. This chain uses TRBV19 with TRBJ1-1, with 9 positions matching TRBD1. V lost 4 bases and J lost 8; bases outside the gene matches: 14. This CDR3 is 16 amino acids long. Germline V gene lookup returns CDR1 LNHDA and CDR2 SQIVND (reference sequence). Full variable domain (outside the CDR3, taken from reference TRBV19 and TRBJ1-1): DGGITQSPKYLFRKEGQNVTLSCEQNLNHDAMYWYRQDPGQGLRLIYYSQIVNDFQKGDIAEGYSVSREKKESFPLTVTSAQKNPTAFYLCASSTIYRGLGEEAFFGQGTRLTVV.

Comments on this clonotype: This could be a read error, since a much larger clone is one nucleotide away. Given the absence of the conserved phenylalanine or tryptophan at the CDR3 end, a read error is likely. V gene TRBV12-3 or TRBV12-4 combines with J gene TRBJ2-1; 10 nucleotides agree with TRBD2. This CDR3 contains 17 residues. Trimming at V came to 6 bases and at J to 0 bases, leaving 8 bases not matched to a gene. The CDR3 bases are TGTGCCAGCAGCAAAGGACTAGCGGAGAGCTCCTACAATGAGCAGTTCCTC. Translating it yields CASSKGLAESSYNEQFL.

This clonotype was picked up a small number of times. The V call is TRBV19, the J call TRBJ1-1; D might be TRBD1 (5 bases). The germline V gene encodes CDR1 LNHDA and CDR2 SQIVND (reference sequence). The CDR3 length is 14 residues. With 4 bases removed from V and 4 bases from J, the gap between germline ends came to 13 bases. CDR3 residues: CASSTGTRFTEAFF. The CDR3 nucleotides are TGTGCCAGTAGTACCGGGACCCGGTTCACTGAAGCTTTCTTT.

This clonotype was found many times. The rearrangement uses TRBV3-1 and TRBJ1-1, with D possibly matching TRBD1 (5 bases). V lost 4 bases, J lost 1 base, and 13 bases lay in between. The CDR3 loop spans 15 amino acids. Germline CDR1 and CDR2: LGHDT and YNNKEL (reference sequence). The CDR3: CASSPDMSRNTEAFF. The CDR3, as DNA: TGTGCCAGCAGCCCGGACATGTCCCGGAACACTGAAGCTTTCTTT.

Remarks on this clonotype: This may come from a read error, since a much larger clone is one base off. The rearrangement links TRBV20-1 to TRBJ2-7; TRBD2 aligns across 7 bases. With 5 bases clipped from V and 7 bases from J, the junction kept 11 bases outside the gene matches. Germline CDR1 and CDR2: DFQATT and SNEGSKA (reference sequence). This CDR3 has 13 amino acids. The CDR3 is CSAPLGGGDEQYF. CDR3 sequence (DNA): TGCAGTGCTCCTTTGGGGGGAGGGGATGAGCAGTACTTC.

This clonotype was detected ten times or more. This rearrangement joins TRBV11-2 to TRBJ2-1, with 12 nucleotides matching TRBD2. V dropped 3 bases and J dropped 0; count of bases not matched to a gene: 9. This CDR3 contains 19 residues. The germline V gene encodes CDR1 SGHAT and CDR2 FQNNGV. The CDR3 nucleotides read TGTGCCAGCAGCTTCCGAGGACTAGCGGGGATCAGCTCCTACAATGAGCAGTTCTTC. Its protein product is CASSFRGLAGISSYNEQFF. Full variable domain (outside the CDR3, taken from reference TRBV11-2 and TRBJ2-1): EAGVAQSPRYKIIEKRQSVAFWCNPISGHATLYWYQQILGQGPKLLIQFQNNGVVDDSQLPKDRFSAERLKGVDSTLKIQPAKLEDSAVYLCASSFRGLAGISSYNEQFFGPGTRLTVL.